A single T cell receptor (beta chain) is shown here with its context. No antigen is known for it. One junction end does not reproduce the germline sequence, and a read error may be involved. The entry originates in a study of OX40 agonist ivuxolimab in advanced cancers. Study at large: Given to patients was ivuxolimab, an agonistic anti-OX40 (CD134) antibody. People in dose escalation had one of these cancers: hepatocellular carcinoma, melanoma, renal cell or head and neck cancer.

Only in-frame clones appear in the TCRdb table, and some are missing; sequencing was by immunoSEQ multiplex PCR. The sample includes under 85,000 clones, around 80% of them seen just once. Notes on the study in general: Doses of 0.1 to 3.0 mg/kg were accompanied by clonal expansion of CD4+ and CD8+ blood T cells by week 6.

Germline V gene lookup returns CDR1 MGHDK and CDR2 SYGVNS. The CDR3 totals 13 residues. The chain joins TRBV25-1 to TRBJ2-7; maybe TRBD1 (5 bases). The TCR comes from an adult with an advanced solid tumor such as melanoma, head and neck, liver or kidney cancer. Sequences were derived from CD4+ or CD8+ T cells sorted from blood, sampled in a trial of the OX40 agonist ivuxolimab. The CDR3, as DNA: TGTGCCATCAGTCAGGGCGGAGCCTACGAGCAGTACTTC. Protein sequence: CAISQGGAYEQYF.